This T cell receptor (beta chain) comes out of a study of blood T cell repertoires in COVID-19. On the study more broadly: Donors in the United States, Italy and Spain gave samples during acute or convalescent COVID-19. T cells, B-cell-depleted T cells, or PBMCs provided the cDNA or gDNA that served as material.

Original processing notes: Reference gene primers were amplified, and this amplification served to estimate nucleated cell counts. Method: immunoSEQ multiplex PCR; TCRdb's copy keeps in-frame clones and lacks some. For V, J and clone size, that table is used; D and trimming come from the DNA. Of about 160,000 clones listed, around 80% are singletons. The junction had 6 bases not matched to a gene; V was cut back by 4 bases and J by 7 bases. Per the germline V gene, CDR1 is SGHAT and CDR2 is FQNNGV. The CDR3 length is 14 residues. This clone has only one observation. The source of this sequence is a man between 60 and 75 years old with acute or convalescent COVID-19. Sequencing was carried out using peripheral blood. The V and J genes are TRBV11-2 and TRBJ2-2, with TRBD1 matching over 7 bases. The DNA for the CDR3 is TGTGCCAGCAGCTCCCGAGGGGGCATCGGGGAGCTGTTTTTT. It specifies CASSSRGGIGELFF.